The clone carrying this TCR beta chain occurred many times. The antigen is undetermined. CDR3 length: 16 amino acids. The germline CDR1 and CDR2 sequences are DFQATT and SNEGSKA (reference sequence). V gave up 0 bases and J gave up 2 bases; unmatched junction bases: 9. The source of the sample is a study of T cells in Graves' hyperthyroidism and ophthalmopathy. General observations from the study: Separating ophthalmopathy from stable hyperthyroidism was achieved by a 13 V-J model.

It was uncontrolled infection, other autoimmune disease, pregnancy or lactation that excluded patients. Clinicians diagnosed patients from clinical symptoms, serum thyroxine and TRAb, thyroid ultrasound and orbital computed tomography. PBMCs were derived from about 9.1 ml fresh peripheral blood. RNA transcripts provided the source from which TCR beta CDR3 regions were amplified. Using the HTBI primer set, a first-round RT-PCR was run on the TCR CDR3. TCRdb itself ran the multiplex PCR reads through MiXCR, one entry per CDR3 protein. Of about 400,000 distinct CDR3 sequences listed, 15% were seen once; the top ten hold over 25%.

The chain joins TRBV20-1 to TRBJ2-7; 8 nucleotides line up with TRBD2. The TCR sequence derives from a woman younger than 45 with Graves' hyperthyroidism. Sequencing used blood. DNA for the CDR3: TGCAGTGCTAGAGATTTAGGAACTAGCGGCACCTACGAGCAGTACTTC. Its protein is CSARDLGTSGTYEQYF.